These 9 T cell receptor beta chains were all obtained from the same sample, sequenced in a study of beta chain features in type 1 diabetes. General observations from the study: All four CD4+ subsets from Type 1 diabetes patients carried moderately but significantly shorter TCRB CDR3s.

Their cognate antigens are unknown. The authors reverse transcribed all of the isolated RNA, so sequencing captured expressed TCRB transcripts. Some clones are missing from TCRdb's copy, which holds only in-frame ones; the method was immunoSEQ multiplex PCR. This table holds 500,000 to 650,000 clones, 9.5% to 15% found once. What was sequenced was naive CD4+ T cells from blood. These receptors all come from a man in his thirties or forties with type 1 diabetes.

This rearrangement joins TRBV4-2 to TRBJ2-4; no reliable D call. V was clipped by 1 base and J by 3 bases, with 16 bases between them. The CDR3 has 17 amino acids. The germline gives CDR1 LGHNA, CDR2 YNFKEQ. CDR3 protein: CASSQAPQAALKNIQYF. CDR3 nucleotides: TGTGCCAGCAGCCAAGCGCCCCAGGCGGCACTCAAAAACATTCAGTACTTC.

The J gene is TRBJ2-3, the V gene TRBV7-2; perhaps TRBD2 as D (6 bases). Germline CDR1 is SGHTA and CDR2 is FQGNSA. CDR3 size: 16 residues. V lost 4 bases and J lost 0, with 14 bases in between. As DNA, the CDR3 is TGTGCCAGCAGCTACCTTGCCGGACTAAGCACAGATACGCAGTATTTT. It translates to CASSYLAGLSTDTQYF.

This clone came up a few times. The V gene is TRBV15, the J gene TRBJ1-1, with 9 positions matching TRBD1. The CDR3 has 15 amino acids. Losses at the gene ends were 1 base for V and 4 bases for J; bases not matched to a gene: 4. Germline V gene sequence: CDR1 LNHNV, CDR2 YYDKDF (reference sequence). CDR3 sequence reads: CATSRVGQGSTEAFF. The CDR3 DNA reads as TGTGCCACCAGCAGAGTGGGACAGGGTTCCACTGAAGCTTTCTTT.

The V and J genes are TRBV4-3 and TRBJ1-4, with TRBD1 matching 7 bases. Germline values: CDR1 LGHNA, CDR2 YSLEER. The ends lost 0 bases at V and 7 bases at J; junction bases unmatched: 5. The CDR3 spans 15 residues. CDR3 in DNA: TGCGCCAGCAGCCAAGACCGACAGGGATTTGAAAAACTGTTTTTT. Its protein is CASSQDRQGFEKLFF.

This clone was found many times. This chain joins TRBV5-1 and TRBJ1-3; 7 bases map to TRBD1. There are 15 residues in the CDR3. CDR1 is SGHRS, CDR2 YFSETQ, per germline. After removal of 4 bases from V and 8 bases from J, the junction contained 12 bases not matched to a gene. CDR3 bases: TGCGCCAGCAGCCCGTCGACAGGGAGGACGGACACCATATATTTT. This sequence encodes CASSPSTGRTDTIYF.

This clone was seen only a few times. This chain joins TRBV6-5 and TRBJ1-1; 9 bases agree with TRBD1. CDR1 is MNHEY, CDR2 SVGAGI, per germline. The CDR3 is 14 amino acids. V lost 6 bases and J lost 3; bases outside the gene matches: 5. The CDR3 DNA is TGTGCCAGCAGCCCTTGGGACAGGGACACTGAAGCTTTCTTT. Translated: CASSPWDRDTEAFF.

This clone occurred a few times. This chain uses TRBV13 with TRBJ1-2; no reliable D call. Germline V lookup: CDR1 PRHDT, CDR2 FYEKMQ (reference sequence). Trimming removed 0 bases from V and 7 bases from J, with 21 bases in between. The CDR3 runs to 17 residues. The CDR3 DNA is TGTGCCAGCAGCTTAGGGGTAGGGAGATCCGATTTAAGTGGCTACACCTTC. It specifies CASSLGVGRSDLSGYTF.

There are a few counts of this clone. V gene TRBV30 combines with J gene TRBJ2-7; either TRBD1 or TRBD2 may fit D (5 bases each). Between the trimmed V and J ends, which lost 3 bases and 6 bases, there was a span of 15 bases. CDR1 GTSNPN and CDR2 SVGIG come from the germline V gene (reference sequence). The CDR3 extends over 13 amino acids. The CDR3 bases are TGTGCCTGGAGGGGGGAAGCGCCATCCGAGCAGTACTTC. Its protein is CAWRGEAPSEQYF.

V and J are TRBV2 and TRBJ2-5, with D possibly TRBD2 on 6 matching bases. Trimming took off 7 bases at V and 4 bases at J, with 16 bases between the two ends. The CDR3 consists of 14 residues. Germline V CDR1 and CDR2: SNHLY, FYNNEI. The CDR3: CASTPGVLRETQYF. For the CDR3, the DNA is TGTGCCAGCACCCCGGGGGTACTCAGAGAGACCCAGTACTTC.